The sequence of this T cell receptor (beta chain) was determined in a study of molecular identifiers for immune sequencing clone quantification. This clonotype was recorded at least ten times. The antigen is undetermined. Germline V CDR1 and CDR2: MDHEN, SYDVKM. This CDR3 is built from 17 residues. V gave up 4 bases and J gave up 7 bases, with 23 bases separating them. Study-wide results and limits: Clones above 20 RNA copies contained over 98% of effector molecules and under 1% of naive molecules. Highly expanded clones may be undercounted when identical TCR molecules share barcodes.

TCRdb re-analysed the PCR reads in MiXCR, keeping a single row per CDR3 protein. The sample lists tens of thousands of distinct CDR3 sequences, roughly 18% seen once, with 0.9% to 1% in the top ten. RNA fractions of 10%, 30% or 50% and about 17,000 to 1,000,000 sorted cells were the source of naive CD8 libraries. CD8+CD4-CCR7+CD45RA+ sorting gave the naive CD8 T cells. The clonotype comes from a human donor in good health. Some libraries in this study had Jurkat cell RNA spiked in. V usage is TRBV28 and J usage is TRBJ2-1; D perhaps matches TRBD2 (7 bases). The sample comprised naive CD8+ T cells from blood, with Jurkat cell RNA spiked in. Described subset: FACS-sorted CD8+CD4-CCR7+CD45RA+ naive T cells. CDR3: CASSSLGGGPSENEQFF. CDR3 in DNA: TGTGCCAGCAGTTCCCTAGGGGGAGGGCCTTCGGAGAATGAGCAGTTCTTC.